This TCR beta chain came from a study of T cells expressing NK-cell markers. Study context: In the group of eight sequenced donors, seven were HCMV-seropositive and one was seronegative. General study findings and limits: The study found these clonotypes also leading the CD3+CD56-NKG2C+ fraction in four donors.

On this clonotype itself: Antigen: not known.

Researchers built TCR beta cDNA using 5'RACE template switching with UMIs. TCRdb reprocessed the 5' RACE reads, with one entry per CDR3 protein and no DNA. In total, the table holds around 140,000 distinct CDR3 sequences. The source material was blood T cells: a sorted CD56 or NKG2C T cell subset, CD4+ or CD8+ T cells, or bulk PBMC T cells (not recorded which). The receptor was isolated from a man younger than 35 in good health.

CDR3 region: CASSIRGGQPQHF. V gene TRBV19 combines with J gene TRBJ1-5; no DNA is available, so the TRBD1 call from TCRdb remains unchecked. The CDR3 is 13 residues long. Germline assignment: CDR1 LNHDA and CDR2 SQIVND (reference sequence).